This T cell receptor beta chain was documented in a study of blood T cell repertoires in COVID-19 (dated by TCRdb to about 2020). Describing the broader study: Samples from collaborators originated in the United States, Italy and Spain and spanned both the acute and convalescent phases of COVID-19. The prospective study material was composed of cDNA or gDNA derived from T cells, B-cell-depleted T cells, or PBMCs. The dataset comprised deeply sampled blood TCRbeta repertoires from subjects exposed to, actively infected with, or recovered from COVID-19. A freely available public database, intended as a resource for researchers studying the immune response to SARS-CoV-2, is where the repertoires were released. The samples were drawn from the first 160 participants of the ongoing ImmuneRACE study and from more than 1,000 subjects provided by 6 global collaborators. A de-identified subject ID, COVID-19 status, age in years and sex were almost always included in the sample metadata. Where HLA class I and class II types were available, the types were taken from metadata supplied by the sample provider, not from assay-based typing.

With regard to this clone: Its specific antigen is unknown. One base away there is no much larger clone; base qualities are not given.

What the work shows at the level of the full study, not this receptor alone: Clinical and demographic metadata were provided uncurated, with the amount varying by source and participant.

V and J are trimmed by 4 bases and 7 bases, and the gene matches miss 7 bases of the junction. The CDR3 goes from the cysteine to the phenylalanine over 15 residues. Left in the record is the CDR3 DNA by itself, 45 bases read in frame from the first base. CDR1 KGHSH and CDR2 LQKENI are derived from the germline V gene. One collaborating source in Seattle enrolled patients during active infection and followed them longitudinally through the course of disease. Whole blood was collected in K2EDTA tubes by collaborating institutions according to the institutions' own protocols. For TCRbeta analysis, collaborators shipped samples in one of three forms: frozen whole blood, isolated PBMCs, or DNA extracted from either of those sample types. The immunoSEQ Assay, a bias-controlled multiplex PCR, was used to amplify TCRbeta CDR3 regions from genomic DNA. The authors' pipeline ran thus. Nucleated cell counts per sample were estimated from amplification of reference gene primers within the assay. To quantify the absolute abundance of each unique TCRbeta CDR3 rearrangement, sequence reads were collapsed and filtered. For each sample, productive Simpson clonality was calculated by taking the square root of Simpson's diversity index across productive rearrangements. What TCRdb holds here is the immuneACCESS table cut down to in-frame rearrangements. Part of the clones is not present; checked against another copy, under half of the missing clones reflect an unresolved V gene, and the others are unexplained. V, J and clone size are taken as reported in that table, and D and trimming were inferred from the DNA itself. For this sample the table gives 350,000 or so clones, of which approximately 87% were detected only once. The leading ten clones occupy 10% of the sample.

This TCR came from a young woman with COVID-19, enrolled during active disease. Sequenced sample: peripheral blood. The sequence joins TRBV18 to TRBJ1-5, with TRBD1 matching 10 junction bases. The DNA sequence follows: TGTGCCAGCTCACGAGAGACAGGGGGCGAGCAGCCCCAGCATTTT. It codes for CASSRETGGEQPQHF.